This T cell receptor beta chain originates from a study of beta chain features in type 1 diabetes. Study findings and constraints: Among patients with Type 1 diabetes, TCRB CDR3s were moderately but significantly shorter in every one of the four CD4+ subsets. Possibly, sequencing cDNA over-represented cells that had high TCR expression levels.

Trimming shortened V by 3 bases and J by 0 bases, and 12 bases separated the two germline ends. The germline CDR1 and CDR2 sequences are SGDLS and YYNGEE. The CDR3 is 15 residues long. On this clone: The antigen is unknown.

Investigators reverse transcribed all isolated RNA, so they sequenced expressed TCRB transcripts. The read count averaged roughly 4 million across naive, central memory and regulatory T cell samples. Profiling relied on immunoSEQ multiplex PCR, and the TCRdb table lists in-frame clones only, not all of them. Among 300,000 to 450,000 clones listed, around 12% were seen once. The genes are TRBV9 and TRBJ1-2; tentatively, D is TRBD1 (5 bases). The origin of this receptor is a woman aged 18-29 years with type 1 diabetes. Input material: naive CD4+ T cells from blood. CDR3 DNA: TGTGCCAGCAGCGAGGCCCCACAGGCTAACTATGGCTACACCTTC. It translates to CASSEAPQANYGYTF.